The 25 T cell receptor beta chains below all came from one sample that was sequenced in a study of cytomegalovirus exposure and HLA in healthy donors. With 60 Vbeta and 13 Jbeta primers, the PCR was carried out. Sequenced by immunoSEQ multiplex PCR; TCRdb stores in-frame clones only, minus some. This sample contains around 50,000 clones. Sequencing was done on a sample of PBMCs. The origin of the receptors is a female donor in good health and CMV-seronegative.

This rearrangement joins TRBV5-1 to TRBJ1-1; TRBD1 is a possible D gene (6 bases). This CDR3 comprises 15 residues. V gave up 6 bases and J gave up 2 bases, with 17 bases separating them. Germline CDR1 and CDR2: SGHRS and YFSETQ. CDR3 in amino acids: CASKDSLARNTEAFF. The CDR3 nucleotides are TGCGCCAGCAAGGACAGTCTAGCCAGAAACACTGAAGCTTTCTTT. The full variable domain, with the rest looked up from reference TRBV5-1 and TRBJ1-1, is KAGVTQTPRYLIKTRGQQVTLSCSPISGHRSVSWYQQTPGQGLQFLFEYFSETQRNKGNFPGRFSGRQFSNSRSEMNVSTLELGDSALYLCASKDSLARNTEAFFGQGTRLTVV.

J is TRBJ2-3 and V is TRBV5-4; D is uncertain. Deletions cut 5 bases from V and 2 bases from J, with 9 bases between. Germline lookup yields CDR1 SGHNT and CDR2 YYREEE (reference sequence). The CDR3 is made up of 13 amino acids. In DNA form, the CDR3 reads TGTGCCAGCAGTCGACACGACACAGATACGCAGTATTTT. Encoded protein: CASSRHDTDTQYF.

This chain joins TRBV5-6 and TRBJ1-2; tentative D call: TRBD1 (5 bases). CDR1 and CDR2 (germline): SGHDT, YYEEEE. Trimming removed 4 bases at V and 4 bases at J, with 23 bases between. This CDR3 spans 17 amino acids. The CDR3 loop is CASSRRGTTGTRYGYTF. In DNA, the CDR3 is TGTGCCAGCAGCCGGAGAGGTACGACTGGGACTCGCTATGGCTACACCTTC. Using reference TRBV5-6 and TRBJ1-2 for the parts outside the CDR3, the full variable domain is DAGVTQSPTHLIKTRGQQVTLRCSPKSGHDTVSWYQQALGQGPQFIFQYYEEEERQRGNFPDRFSGHQFPNYSSELNVNALLLGDSALYLCASSRRGTTGTRYGYTFGSGTRLTVV.

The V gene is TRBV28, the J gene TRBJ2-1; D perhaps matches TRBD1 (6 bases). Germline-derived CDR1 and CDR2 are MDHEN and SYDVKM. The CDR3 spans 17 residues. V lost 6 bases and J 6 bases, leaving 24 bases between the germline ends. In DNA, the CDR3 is TGTGCCAGCAGAGTCCCGGGACAAAACAACAAACTCAATGAGCAGTTCTTC. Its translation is CASRVPGQNNKLNEQFF.

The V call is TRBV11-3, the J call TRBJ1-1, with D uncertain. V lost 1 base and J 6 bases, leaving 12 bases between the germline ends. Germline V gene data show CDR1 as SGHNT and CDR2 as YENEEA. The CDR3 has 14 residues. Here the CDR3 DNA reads TGTGCCAGCAGCTTAGCCGCCAGTTCCCCTGAAGCTTTCTTT. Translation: CASSLAASSPEAFF.

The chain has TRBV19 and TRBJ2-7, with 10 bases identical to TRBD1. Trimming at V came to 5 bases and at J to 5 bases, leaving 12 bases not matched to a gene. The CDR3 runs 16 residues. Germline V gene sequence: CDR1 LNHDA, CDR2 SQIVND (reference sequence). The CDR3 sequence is CASSAASGTGVHEQYF. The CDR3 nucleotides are TGTGCCAGTAGTGCCGCCTCCGGGACAGGGGTCCACGAGCAGTACTTC.

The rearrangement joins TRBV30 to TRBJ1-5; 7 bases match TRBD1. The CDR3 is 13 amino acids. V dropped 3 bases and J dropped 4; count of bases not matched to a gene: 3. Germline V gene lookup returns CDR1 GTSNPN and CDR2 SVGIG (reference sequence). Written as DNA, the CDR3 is TGTGCCTGGAGGTGGACAGGTAATCAGCCCCAGCATTTT. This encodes CAWRWTGNQPQHF.

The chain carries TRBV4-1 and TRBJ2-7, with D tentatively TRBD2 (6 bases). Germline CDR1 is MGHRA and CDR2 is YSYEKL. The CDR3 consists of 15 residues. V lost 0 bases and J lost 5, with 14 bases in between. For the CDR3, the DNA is TGCGCCAGCAGCCAAGATGTTGCGGGGAGCGACGAGCAGTACTTC. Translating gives CASSQDVAGSDEQYF.

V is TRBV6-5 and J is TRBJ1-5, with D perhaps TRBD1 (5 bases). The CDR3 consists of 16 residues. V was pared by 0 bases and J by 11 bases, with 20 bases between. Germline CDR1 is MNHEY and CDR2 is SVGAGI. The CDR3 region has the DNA TGTGCCAGCAGTTACTCGAGTACAGGTGCCCTAGGGGCCCAGCATTTT. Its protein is CASSYSSTGALGAQHF.

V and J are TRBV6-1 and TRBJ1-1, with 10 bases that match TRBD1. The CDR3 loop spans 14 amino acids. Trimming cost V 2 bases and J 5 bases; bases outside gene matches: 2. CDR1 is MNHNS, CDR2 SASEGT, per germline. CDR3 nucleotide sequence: TGTGCCAGCAGTGAACTGGACAGGGGGACTGAAGCTTTCTTT. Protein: CASSELDRGTEAFF.

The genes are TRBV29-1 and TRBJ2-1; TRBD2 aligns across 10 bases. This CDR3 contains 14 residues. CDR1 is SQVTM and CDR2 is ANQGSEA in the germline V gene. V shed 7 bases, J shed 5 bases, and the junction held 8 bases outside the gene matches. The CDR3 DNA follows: TGCAGCGGGTTACTAGCGGGACTTGACAATGAGCAGTTCTTC. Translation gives CSGLLAGLDNEQFF.

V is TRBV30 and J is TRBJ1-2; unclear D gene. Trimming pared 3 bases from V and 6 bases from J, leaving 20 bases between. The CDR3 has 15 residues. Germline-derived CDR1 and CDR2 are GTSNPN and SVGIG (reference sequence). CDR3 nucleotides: TGTGCCTGGAGGGGATGGAGGGAAGGGTACCATGGCTACACCTTC. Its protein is CAWRGWREGYHGYTF.

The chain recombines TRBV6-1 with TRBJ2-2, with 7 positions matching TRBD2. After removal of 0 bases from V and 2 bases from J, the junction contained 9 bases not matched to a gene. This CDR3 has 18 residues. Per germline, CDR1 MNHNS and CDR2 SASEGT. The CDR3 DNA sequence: TGTGCCAGCAGTGAAGCTCCCCCGGGAGGAGGAAACACCGGGGAGCTGTTTTTT. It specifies CASSEAPPGGGNTGELFF.

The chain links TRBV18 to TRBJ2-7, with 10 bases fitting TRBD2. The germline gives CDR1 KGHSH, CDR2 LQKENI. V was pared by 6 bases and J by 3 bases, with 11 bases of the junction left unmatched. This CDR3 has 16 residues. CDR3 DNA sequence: TGTGCCAGCTCTCCCGGGACTAGCGAGCCCTACTACGAGCAGTACTTC. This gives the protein CASSPGTSEPYYEQYF.

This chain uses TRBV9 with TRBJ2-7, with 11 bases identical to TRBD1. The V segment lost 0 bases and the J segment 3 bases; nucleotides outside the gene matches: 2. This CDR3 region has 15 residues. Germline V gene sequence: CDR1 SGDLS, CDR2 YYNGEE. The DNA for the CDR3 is TGTGCCAGCAGCGTAGCGGGACAGGGGGTCTACGAGCAGTACTTC. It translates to CASSVAGQGVYEQYF.

The CDR3 is CASSYSVPRERHEQYF. CDR3 sequence (DNA): TGTGCCAGCAGTTACTCTGTTCCCAGGGAACGACACGAGCAGTACTTC. The chain has TRBV6-5 and TRBJ2-7, with D maybe TRBD1 (5 bases). Germline V gene lookup returns CDR1 MNHEY and CDR2 SVGAGI. The CDR3 runs to 16 residues. The germline V and J ends were trimmed by 0 bases and 5 bases, with 17 bases remaining between them.

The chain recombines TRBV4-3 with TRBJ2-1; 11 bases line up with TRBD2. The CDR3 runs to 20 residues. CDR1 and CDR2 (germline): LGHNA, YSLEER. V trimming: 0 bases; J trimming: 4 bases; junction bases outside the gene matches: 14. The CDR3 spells CASSQDLTVAGGPRYNEQFF. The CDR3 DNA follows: TGCGCCAGCAGCCAAGATCTAACGGTAGCGGGGGGGCCAAGGTACAATGAGCAGTTCTTC.

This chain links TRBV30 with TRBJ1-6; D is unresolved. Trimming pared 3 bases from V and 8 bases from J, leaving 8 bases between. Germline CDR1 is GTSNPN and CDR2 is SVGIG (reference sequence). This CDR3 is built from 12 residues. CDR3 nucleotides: TGTGCCTGGAGCCCCGGGGATTCACCCCTCCACTTT. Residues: CAWSPGDSPLHF.

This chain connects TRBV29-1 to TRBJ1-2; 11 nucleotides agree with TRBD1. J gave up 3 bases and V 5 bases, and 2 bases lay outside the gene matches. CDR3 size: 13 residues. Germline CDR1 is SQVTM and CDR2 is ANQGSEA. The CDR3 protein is CSVPGQGDYGYTF. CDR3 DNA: TGCAGCGTTCCGGGACAGGGGGACTATGGCTACACCTTC.

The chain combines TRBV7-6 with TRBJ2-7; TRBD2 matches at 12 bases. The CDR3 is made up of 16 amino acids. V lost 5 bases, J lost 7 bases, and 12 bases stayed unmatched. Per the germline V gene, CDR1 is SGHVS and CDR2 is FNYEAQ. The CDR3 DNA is TGTGCCAGCAGCCAGACTAGCGGGAGTCCCCCCTTGGAGCAGTACTTC. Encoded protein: CASSQTSGSPPLEQYF.

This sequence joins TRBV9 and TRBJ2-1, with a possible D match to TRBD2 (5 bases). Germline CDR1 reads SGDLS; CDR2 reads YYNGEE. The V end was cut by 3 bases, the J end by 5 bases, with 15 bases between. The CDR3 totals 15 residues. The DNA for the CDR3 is TGTGCCAGCAGCGCTTCGAACGGGGTTAACAATGAGCAGTTCTTC. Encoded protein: CASSASNGVNNEQFF. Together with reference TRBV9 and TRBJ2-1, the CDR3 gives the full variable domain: DSGVTQTPKHLITATGQRVTLRCSPRSGDLSVYWYQQSLDQGLQFLIQYYNGEERAKGNILERFSAQQFPDLHSELNLSSLELGDSALYFCASSASNGVNNEQFFGPGTRLTVL.

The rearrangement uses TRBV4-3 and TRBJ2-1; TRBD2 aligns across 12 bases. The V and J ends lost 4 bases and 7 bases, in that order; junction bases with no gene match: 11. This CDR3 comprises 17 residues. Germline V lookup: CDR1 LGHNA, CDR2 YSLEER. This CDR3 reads CASSPYWTSGVRNEQFF. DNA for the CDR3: TGCGCCAGCAGCCCCTACTGGACTAGCGGGGTTCGGAATGAGCAGTTCTTC.

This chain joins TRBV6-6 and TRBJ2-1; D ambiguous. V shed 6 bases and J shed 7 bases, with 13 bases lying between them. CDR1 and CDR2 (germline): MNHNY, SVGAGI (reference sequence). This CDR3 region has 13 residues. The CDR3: CASSTAANNEQFF. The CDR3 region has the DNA TGTGCCAGCAGCACTGCGGCTAATAATGAGCAGTTCTTC.

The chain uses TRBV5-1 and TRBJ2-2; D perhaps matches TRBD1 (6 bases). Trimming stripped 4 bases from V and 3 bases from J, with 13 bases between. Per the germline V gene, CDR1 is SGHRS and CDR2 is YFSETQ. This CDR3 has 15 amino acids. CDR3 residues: CASSRRTVYTGELFF. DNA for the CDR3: TGCGCCAGCAGCAGGCGGACAGTCTACACCGGGGAGCTGTTTTTT.

DNA of the CDR3: TGTGCCTGGAGTGACCAACCCCGGGGTCGGACTGAAGCTTTCTTT. Protein sequence: CAWSDQPRGRTEAFF. The rearrangement links TRBV30 to TRBJ1-1; D not resolved. Germline V gene sequence: CDR1 GTSNPN, CDR2 SVGIG (reference sequence). This CDR3 is 15 amino acids long. V shed 1 base and J shed 5 bases, with 17 bases lying between them.